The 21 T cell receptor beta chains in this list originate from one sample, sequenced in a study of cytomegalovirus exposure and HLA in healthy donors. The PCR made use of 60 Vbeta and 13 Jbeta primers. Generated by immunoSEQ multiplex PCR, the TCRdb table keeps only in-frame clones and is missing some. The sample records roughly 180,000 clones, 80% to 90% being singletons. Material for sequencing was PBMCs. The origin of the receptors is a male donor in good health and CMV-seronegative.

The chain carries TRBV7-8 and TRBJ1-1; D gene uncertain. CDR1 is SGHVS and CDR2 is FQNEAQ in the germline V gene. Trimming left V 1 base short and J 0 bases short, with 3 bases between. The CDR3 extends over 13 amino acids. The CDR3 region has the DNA TGTGCCAGCAGCTTAGACTTGAACACTGAAGCTTTCTTT. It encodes CASSLDLNTEAFF.

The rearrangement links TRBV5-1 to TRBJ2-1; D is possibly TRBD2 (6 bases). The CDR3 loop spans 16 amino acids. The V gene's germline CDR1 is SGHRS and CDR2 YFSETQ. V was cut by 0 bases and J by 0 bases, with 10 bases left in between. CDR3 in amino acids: CASSLERASSYNEQFF. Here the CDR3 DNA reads TGCGCCAGCAGCTTGGAGCGGGCCAGCTCCTACAATGAGCAGTTCTTC.

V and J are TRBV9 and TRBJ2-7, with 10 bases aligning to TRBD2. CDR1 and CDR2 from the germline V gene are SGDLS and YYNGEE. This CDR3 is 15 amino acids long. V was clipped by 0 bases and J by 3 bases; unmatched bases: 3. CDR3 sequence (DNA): TGTGCCAGCAGCGTAGGGCTAGCGGGAGACTACGAGCAGTACTTC. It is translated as CASSVGLAGDYEQYF.

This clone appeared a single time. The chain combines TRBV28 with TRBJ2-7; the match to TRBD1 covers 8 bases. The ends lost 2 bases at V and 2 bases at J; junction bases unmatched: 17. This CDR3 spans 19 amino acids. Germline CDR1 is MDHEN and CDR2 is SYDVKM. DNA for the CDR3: TGTGCCAGCAGTTTACCCATTCTGAACCGGGACAGGCGCACCTACGAGCAGTACTTC. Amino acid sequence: CASSLPILNRDRRTYEQYF.

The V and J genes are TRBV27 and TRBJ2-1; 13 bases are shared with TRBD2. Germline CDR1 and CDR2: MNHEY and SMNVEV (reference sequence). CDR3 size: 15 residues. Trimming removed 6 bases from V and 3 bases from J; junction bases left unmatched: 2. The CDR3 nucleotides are TGTGCCAGCAGATGGACTAGCGGGAGCTACAATGAGCAGTTCTTC. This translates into CASRWTSGSYNEQFF.

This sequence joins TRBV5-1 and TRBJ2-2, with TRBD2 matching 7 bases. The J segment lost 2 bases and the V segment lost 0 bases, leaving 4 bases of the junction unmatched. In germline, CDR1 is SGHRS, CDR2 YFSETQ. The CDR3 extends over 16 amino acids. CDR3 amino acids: CASSLAAGLNTGELFF. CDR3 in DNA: TGCGCCAGCAGCTTGGCGGCGGGACTAAACACCGGGGAGCTGTTTTTT.

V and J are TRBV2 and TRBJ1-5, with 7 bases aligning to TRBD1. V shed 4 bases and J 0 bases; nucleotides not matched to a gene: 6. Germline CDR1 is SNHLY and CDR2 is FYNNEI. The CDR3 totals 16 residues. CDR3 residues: CASSGGTAYSNQPQHF. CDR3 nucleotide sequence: TGTGCCAGCAGTGGGGGGACAGCTTATAGCAATCAGCCCCAGCATTTT. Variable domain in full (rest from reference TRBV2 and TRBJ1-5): EPEVTQTPSHQVTQMGQEVILRCVPISNHLYFYWYRQILGQKVEFLVSFYNNEISEKSEIFDDQFSVERPDGSNFTLKIRSTKLEDSAMYFCASSGGTAYSNQPQHFGDGTRLSIL.

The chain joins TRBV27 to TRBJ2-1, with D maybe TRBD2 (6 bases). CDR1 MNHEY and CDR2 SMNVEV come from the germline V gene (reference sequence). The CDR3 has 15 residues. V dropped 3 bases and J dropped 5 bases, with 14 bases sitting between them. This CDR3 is CASSFAGTQHNEQFF. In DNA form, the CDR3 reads TGTGCCAGCAGTTTCGCCGGGACTCAACACAATGAGCAGTTCTTC.

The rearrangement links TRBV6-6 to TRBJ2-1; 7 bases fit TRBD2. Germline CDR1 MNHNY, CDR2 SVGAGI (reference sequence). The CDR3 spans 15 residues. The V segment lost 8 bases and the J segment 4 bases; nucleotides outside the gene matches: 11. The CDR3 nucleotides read TGTGCCAGCCTTTTTCTGGCTAGCGGTTACAATGAGCAGTTCTTC. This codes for CASLFLASGYNEQFF.

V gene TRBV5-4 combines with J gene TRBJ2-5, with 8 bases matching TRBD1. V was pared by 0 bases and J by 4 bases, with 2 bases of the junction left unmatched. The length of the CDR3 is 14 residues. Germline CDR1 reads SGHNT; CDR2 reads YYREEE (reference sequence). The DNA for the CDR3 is TGTGCCAGCAGCTTGGACAGGGGGGCAGAGACCCAGTACTTC. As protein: CASSLDRGAETQYF.

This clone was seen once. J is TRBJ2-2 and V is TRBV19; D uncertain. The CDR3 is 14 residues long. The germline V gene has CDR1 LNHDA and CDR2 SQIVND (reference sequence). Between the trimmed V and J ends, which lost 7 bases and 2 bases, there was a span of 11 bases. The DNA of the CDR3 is TGTGCCAGTAAGAGACAACCAAACACCGGGGAGCTGTTTTTT. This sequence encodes CASKRQPNTGELFF.

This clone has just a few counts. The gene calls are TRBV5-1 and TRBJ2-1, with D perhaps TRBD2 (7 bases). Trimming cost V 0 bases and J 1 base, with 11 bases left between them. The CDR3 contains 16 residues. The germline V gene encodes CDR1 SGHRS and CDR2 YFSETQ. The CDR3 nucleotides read TGCGCCAGCAGCTTGGAGGGAGGGGGGTCCTACAATGAGCAGTTCTTC. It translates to CASSLEGGGSYNEQFF.

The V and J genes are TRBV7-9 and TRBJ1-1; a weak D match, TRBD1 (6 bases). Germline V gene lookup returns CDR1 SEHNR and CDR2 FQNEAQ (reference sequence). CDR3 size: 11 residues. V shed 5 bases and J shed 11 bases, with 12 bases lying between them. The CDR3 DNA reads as TGTGCCAGCAGCCTAAACAGGGAGGCTTTCTTT. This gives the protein CASSLNREAFF.

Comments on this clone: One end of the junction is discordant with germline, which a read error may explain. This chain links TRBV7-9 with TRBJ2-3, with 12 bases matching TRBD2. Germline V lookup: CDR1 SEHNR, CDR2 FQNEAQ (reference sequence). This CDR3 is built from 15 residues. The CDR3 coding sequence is TGTTCCAGCAGTTCTAGCGGGGGGGTACTCGATACGCAGTATTTT. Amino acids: CSSSSSGGVLDTQYF.

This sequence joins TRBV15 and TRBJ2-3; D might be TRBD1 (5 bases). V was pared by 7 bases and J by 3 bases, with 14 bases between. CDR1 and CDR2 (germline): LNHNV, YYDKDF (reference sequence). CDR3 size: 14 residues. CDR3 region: CATTSRAGTDTQYF. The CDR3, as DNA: TGTGCCACCACATCACGGGCAGGGACAGATACGCAGTATTTT.

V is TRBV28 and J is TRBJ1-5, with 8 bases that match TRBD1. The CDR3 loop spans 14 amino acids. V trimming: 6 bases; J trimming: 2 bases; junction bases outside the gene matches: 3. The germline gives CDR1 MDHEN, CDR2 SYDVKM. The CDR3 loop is CASRNRGGNQPQHF. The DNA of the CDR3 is TGTGCCAGCAGGAACAGGGGGGGCAATCAGCCCCAGCATTTT.

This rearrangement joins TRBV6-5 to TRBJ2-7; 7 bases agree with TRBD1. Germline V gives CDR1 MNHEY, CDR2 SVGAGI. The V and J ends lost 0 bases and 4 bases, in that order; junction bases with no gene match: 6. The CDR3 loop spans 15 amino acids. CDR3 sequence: CASSYSNRGPYEQYF. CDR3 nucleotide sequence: TGTGCCAGCAGTTACTCGAACAGGGGTCCTTACGAGCAGTACTTC.

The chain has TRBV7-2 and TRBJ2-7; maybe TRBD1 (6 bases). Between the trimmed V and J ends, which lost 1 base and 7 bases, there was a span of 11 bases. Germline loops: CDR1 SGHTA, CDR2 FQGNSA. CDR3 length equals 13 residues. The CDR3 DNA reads TGTGCCAGCAGCTTAGACGCAGGGGATGAGCAGTACTTC. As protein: CASSLDAGDEQYF.

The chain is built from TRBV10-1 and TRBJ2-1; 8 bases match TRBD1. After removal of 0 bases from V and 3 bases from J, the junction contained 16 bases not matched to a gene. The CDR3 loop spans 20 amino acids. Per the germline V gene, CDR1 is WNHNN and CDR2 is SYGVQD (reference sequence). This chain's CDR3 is CASSESRWTGRNRNYNEQFF. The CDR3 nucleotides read TGCGCCAGCAGTGAGTCTCGATGGACAGGGAGAAATAGGAACTACAATGAGCAGTTCTTC.

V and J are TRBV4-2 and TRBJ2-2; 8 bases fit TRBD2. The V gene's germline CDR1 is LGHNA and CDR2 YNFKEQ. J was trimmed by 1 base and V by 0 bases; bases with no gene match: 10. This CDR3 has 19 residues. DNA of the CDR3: TGTGCCAGCAGCCAAGATCCGGCTGGCGGGAGGTGGAACACCGGGGAGCTGTTTTTT. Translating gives CASSQDPAGGRWNTGELFF.

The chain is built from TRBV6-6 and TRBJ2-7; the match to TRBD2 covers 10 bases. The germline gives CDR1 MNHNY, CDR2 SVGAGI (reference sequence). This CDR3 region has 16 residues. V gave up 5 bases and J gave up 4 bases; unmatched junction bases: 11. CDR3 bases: TGTGCCAGCAGTCTTGAAAGCGGGAGGGCCGGTTACGAGCAGTACTTC. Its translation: CASSLESGRAGYEQYF.